Presented here are 20 T cell receptor beta chains from one specimen sequenced in a study of response to subunit inactivated influenza vaccine. MiXCR, run by TCRdb on the RT-PCR reads, gives a single entry per CDR3 protein. The sample holds approximately 160,000 distinct CDR3 sequences, roughly a tenth seen once. This specimen was CD8+ T cells sorted from PBMCs, taken less than 30 months after vaccination. These receptors all come from a man aged 50-75 years who received an inactivated influenza vaccine.

The chain couples TRBV25-1 to TRBJ2-5, with D perhaps TRBD1 (5 bases). This CDR3 spans 14 amino acids. Trimming left V 11 bases short and J 2 bases short, with 18 bases between. Per the germline V gene, CDR1 is MGHDK and CDR2 is SYGVNS. CDR3 DNA: TGTGCCCAGAGGAATAGACAGCGTCAAGAGACCCAGTACTTC. It codes for CAQRNRQRQETQYF.

The sample holds a few counts of this clonotype. This chain uses TRBV5-1 with TRBJ1-1; no clear D gene. Trimming removed 4 bases from V and 1 base from J, with 8 bases in between. Germline V gene sequence: CDR1 SGHRS, CDR2 YFSETQ. CDR3 length equals 13 residues. CDR3 sequence reads: CASSVQENTEAFF. CDR3 nucleotide sequence: TGCGCCAGCAGCGTCCAGGAGAACACTGAAGCTTTCTTT.

The rearrangement links TRBV7-2 to TRBJ2-1; D may correspond to TRBD1 or TRBD2 (5 bases each). The CDR3 extends over 13 amino acids. The germline V and J ends were trimmed by 2 bases and 8 bases, with 10 bases remaining between them. Germline V lookup: CDR1 SGHTA, CDR2 FQGNSA. DNA of the CDR3: TGTGCCAGCAGCTTACGGGGCTTCGATGAGCAGTTCTTC. This encodes CASSLRGFDEQFF.

V is TRBV10-3 and J is TRBJ2-2; 10 bases are a match to TRBD1. Germline CDR1 reads ENHRY; CDR2 reads SYGVKD. J lost 5 bases, V lost 6 bases, and 6 bases had no gene match. The CDR3 spans 15 residues. Written as DNA, the CDR3 is TGTGCCATCAGACCCGGGGACAGGGGAACCGGGGAGCTGTTTTTT. Protein product: CAIRPGDRGTGELFF.

In its sample, this clonotype was seen a few times. The rearrangement joins TRBV12-5 to TRBJ2-2; TRBD1 aligns across 12 bases. Trimming took 2 bases from V and 5 from J; bases not matched to a gene: 9. The CDR3 spans 18 residues. Germline V lookup: CDR1 LGHNT, CDR2 FRNRAP. CDR3 residues: CASGLTSGQGAWTGELFF. CDR3 DNA sequence: TGTGCTAGTGGTTTGACATCGGGACAGGGGGCTTGGACCGGGGAGCTGTTTTTT.

This clonotype was recorded many times. The germline gene is not matched at one end of the junction; a read error may be the cause. J is TRBJ2-1 and V is TRBV7-3; 12 nucleotides line up with TRBD2. The CDR3 loop spans 22 amino acids. The germline V gene encodes CDR1 SGHTA and CDR2 FQGTGA. The CDR3 spells CASSLRKRLAGETNNLYNEQFF. CDR3 sequence (DNA): TGTGCCAGCAGTTTAAGAAAAAGACTAGCGGGAGAGACCAATAATCTTTACAATGAGCAGTTCTTC.

The chain is built from TRBV6-5 and TRBJ2-7, with 8 bases aligning to TRBD1. V lost 2 bases to trimming and J lost 2 bases; unmatched junction nucleotides: 5. Germline CDR1 MNHEY, CDR2 SVGAGI. This CDR3 is 15 amino acids long. The CDR3 loop is CASSYATGDPYEQYF. For the CDR3, the DNA is TGTGCCAGCAGTTACGCGACAGGGGATCCCTACGAGCAGTACTTC.

This clonotype has a single count. This chain joins TRBV25-1 and TRBJ1-2; D is undetermined. The CDR3 is 13 residues long. Trimming cost V 3 bases and J 3 bases, with 8 bases left between them. The germline V gene encodes CDR1 MGHDK and CDR2 SYGVNS. Here the CDR3 DNA reads TGTGCCAGCAGTGAGGGCCGACACTATGGCTACACCTTC. It encodes CASSEGRHYGYTF.

Only a few counts were recorded for this clonotype. The chain recombines TRBV9 with TRBJ1-1; D may be TRBD1 (5 bases). From germline, CDR1 is SGDLS and CDR2 YYNGEE. This CDR3 is 13 amino acids long. V lost 0 bases and J lost 3, with 6 bases in between. This CDR3 reads CASSVGTHTEAFF. CDR3 nucleotides: TGTGCCAGCAGCGTAGGGACACACACTGAAGCTTTCTTT.

V is TRBV28 and J is TRBJ2-7, with 7 bases that match TRBD1. Germline CDR1 is MDHEN and CDR2 is SYDVKM. The CDR3 totals 16 residues. The V segment lost 8 bases and the J segment 4 bases; nucleotides outside the gene matches: 17. In DNA form, the CDR3 reads TGTGCCAGCGAAACCATATCCGGGACAGAACTATACGAGCAGTACTTC. Translation: CASETISGTELYEQYF.

This clonotype turned up a few times. This chain links TRBV28 with TRBJ1-1; D possibly corresponds to TRBD1 (5 bases). The CDR3 length is 17 residues. Germline assignment: CDR1 MDHEN and CDR2 SYDVKM. V lost 1 base, J lost 4 bases, and 19 bases lay in between. DNA of the CDR3: TGTGCCAGCAGTTTATTGGGGGGAGATCTACCGGGCACTGAAGCTTTCTTT. This translates into CASSLLGGDLPGTEAFF.

CDR3 amino acids: CASSYSRVTEAFF. The CDR3 coding sequence is TGTGCCAGCAGTTACTCGAGAGTTACTGAAGCTTTCTTT. The V gene is TRBV6-5, the J gene TRBJ1-1; D unresolved. Germline V CDR1 and CDR2: MNHEY, SVGAGI. V was trimmed by 0 bases and J by 5 bases, leaving 7 bases between them. This CDR3 is 13 amino acids long.

The chain is built from TRBV9 and TRBJ2-1; TRBD1 or TRBD2 may be the D gene (6 bases each). From germline, CDR1 is SGDLS and CDR2 YYNGEE. Trimming stripped 5 bases from V and 2 bases from J, with 14 bases between. The CDR3 has 15 residues. The CDR3 loop is CASSGGGPPYNEQFF. CDR3 nucleotides: TGTGCCAGCAGTGGAGGGGGGCCTCCCTACAATGAGCAGTTCTTC.

The chain links TRBV27 to TRBJ2-1; D is ambiguous. V lost 8 bases and J 6 bases, leaving 8 bases between the germline ends. The CDR3 covers 11 residues. Germline V gives CDR1 MNHEY, CDR2 SMNVEV (reference sequence). CDR3 amino acids: CASALGNEQFF. DNA for the CDR3: TGTGCCAGCGCCTTAGGCAATGAGCAGTTCTTC.

This rearrangement joins TRBV4-3 to TRBJ2-2; D gene ambiguous. This CDR3 is 16 amino acids long. Germline V gene lookup returns CDR1 LGHNA and CDR2 YSLEER. V was clipped by 0 bases and J by 0 bases, with 8 bases between them. CDR3 loop: CASSQDPVSNTGELFF. The CDR3 coding sequence is TGCGCCAGCAGCCAAGATCCGGTATCGAACACCGGGGAGCTGTTTTTT.

This clonotype was seen many times. The rearrangement uses TRBV10-3 and TRBJ2-7, with 7 bases matching TRBD2. J lost 0 bases, V lost 0 bases, and 5 bases had no gene match. The CDR3 loop spans 16 amino acids. Looked up from germline, CDR1 is ENHRY and CDR2 is SYGVKD. The CDR3: CAISESGSGYSYEQYF. Written as DNA, the CDR3 is TGTGCCATCAGTGAGTCTGGTAGCGGGTACTCCTACGAGCAGTACTTC.

The table lists this clonotype with many counts. The rearrangement joins TRBV12-3 or TRBV12-4 to TRBJ2-7; TRBD1 aligns across 7 bases. V shed 4 bases, J shed 5 bases, and the junction held 5 bases outside the gene matches. The CDR3 loop spans 13 amino acids. The CDR3 DNA reads as TGTGCCAGCAGTTCAAGACAGGGAGACGAGCAGTACTTC. Protein sequence: CASSSRQGDEQYF.

This clonotype was seen ten or more times. The chain is built from TRBV4-1 and TRBJ2-7; D ambiguous. The CDR3 totals 18 residues. Deletions cut 1 base from V and 2 bases from J, with 21 bases between. Germline-derived CDR1 and CDR2 are MGHRA and YSYEKL. CDR3 residues: CASSQVLSSAVPAYEQYF. The CDR3 DNA sequence: TGCGCCAGCAGCCAAGTTCTATCTTCGGCAGTTCCAGCCTACGAGCAGTACTTC.

V gene TRBV11-2 combines with J gene TRBJ1-1; D unresolved. The CDR3 consists of 17 residues. V was trimmed by 0 bases and J by 3 bases, leaving 17 bases between them. Germline lookup yields CDR1 SGHAT and CDR2 FQNNGV. CDR3 loop: CASSLEGLILKDTEAFF. CDR3 coding DNA: TGTGCCAGCAGCTTAGAGGGCCTCATCCTAAAGGACACTGAAGCTTTCTTT.

The chain recombines TRBV9 with TRBJ1-4, with D uncertain. The CDR3 extends over 13 amino acids. Germline CDR1 is SGDLS and CDR2 is YYNGEE. V lost 3 bases and J 7 bases, leaving 10 bases between the germline ends. CDR3 DNA: TGTGCCAGCAGCGCTTGGGGAGGTGAAAAACTGTTTTTT. Amino acids: CASSAWGGEKLFF.